The present entry profiles one TCR beta chain with its context. This record belongs to a study of T cell changes during pregnancy in multiple sclerosis. Data came from immunoSEQ multiplex PCR; TCRdb stores just in-frame clones and leaves some out. The sample lists tens of thousands of clones; around 91% were seen once. Germline loops: CDR1 SGHRS, CDR2 YFSETQ. V lost 4 bases and J 5 bases, leaving 15 bases between the germline ends. The CDR3 is made up of 14 amino acids. This receptor was taken from a female donor in good health, enrolled as a control in a pregnancy study. The V call is TRBV5-1, the J call TRBJ1-1; D not resolved. Sequencing used peripheral blood, obtained after pregnancy. The DNA for the CDR3 is TGCGCCAGCAGCAGCGTTCCCCGGGTGACTGAAGCTTTCTTT. It is translated as CASSSVPRVTEAFF.